A selection of T cell receptor beta chains follows, all from one sample in a study of T cell repertoires in cytomegalovirus infection. One entry per CDR3 protein, called by TCRdb with MiXCR from the reads. The sample includes fewer than 1,000,000 distinct CDR3 sequences, approximately 31% of them seen just once. These TCRs' antigens remain unknown. This specimen was cultured CD8+ T cells from PBMCs, taken from culture after CMV antigen stimulation. The receptors were gathered from a human donor in good health (CMV status not recorded). Some clones in this sample may be carry-over from other donors' samples. Both conserved end residues are part of each CDR3. D genes are given only for firm matches. Clone size is stated in some rows and not others, as once, few, many or a class when expanded.

>TRBV20-1|.|.|TRBJ2-7
TGCAGTGCTAGAGGGGCAAATCGGCAGTCCTACGAGCAGTACTTC
CSARGANRQSYEQYF
>TRBV5-1|TRBD1|.|TRBJ1-5
TGCGCCAGCAGCCTCACCCCCGGACAGGGGGCAAGCAATCAGCCCCAGCATTTT
CASSLTPGQGASNQPQHF
>TRBV12-3/TRBV12-4|.|many|TRBJ2-1
TGTGCCAGCAGTTTTCCAGACCGGTCTTACAATGAGCAGTTCTTC
CASSFPDRSYNEQFF
>TRBV7-6|TRBD2|.|TRBJ2-1
TGTGCCAGCAGTCTCGGGACTAGCGGGGGTCCTGAGCAGTTCTTC
CASSLGTSGGPEQFF
>TRBV27|.|once|TRBJ2-3
TGTGCCAGCAGTCCGGGCGGGGCTCCAGATACGCAGTATTTT
CASSPGGAPDTQYF
>TRBV7-9|TRBD2|many|TRBJ2-1
TGTGCCAGCAGCTCCCCCCCGGGACTAGCGGGGGAGCTTACCTACAATGAGCAGTTCTTC
CASSSPPGLAGELTYNEQFF
>TRBV12-3/TRBV12-4|TRBD1|many|TRBJ2-5
TGTGCCAGCAGTCCCCCGGGACAGGGGGAGACCCAGTACTTC
CASSPPGQGETQYF
>TRBV27|.|.|TRBJ1-5
TGTGCCAGCAGTCCCTACCAGGGTGGTTGGCAGCCCCAGCATTTT
CASSPYQGGWQPQHF
>TRBV7-2|TRBD1|.|TRBJ1-2
TGTGCCAGCAGCTTAGACGAGGGGGCGAGTTATGACTACACCTTC
CASSLDEGASYDYTF
>TRBV3-1|.|.|TRBJ2-1
TGTGCCAGCAGCCTAGGGGGACCCGTCGGTGAGCAGTTCTTC
CASSLGGPVGEQFF
>TRBV6-1|.|few|TRBJ2-2
TGTGCCAGCAACCCTACAGCTACCGGGGAGCTGTTTTTT
CASNPTATGELFF
>TRBV6-4|TRBD1|.|TRBJ1-4
TGTGCCAGCAGTGACCTAGGACAGGCGGCAACTAATGAAAAACTGTTTTTT
CASSDLGQAATNEKLFF
>TRBV7-8|.|many|TRBJ2-2
TGTGCCAGCAGCGTAGCGAACACCGGGGAGCTGTTTTTT
CASSVANTGELFF
>TRBV27|.|.|TRBJ1-2
TGTGCCAGCAGTTTCGGACCCCTACGCGGCTACACCTTC
CASSFGPLRGYTF
>TRBV7-9|.|few|TRBJ2-1
TGTGCCAGCAGCTTTAGTAGTGGTGAGCAGTTCTTC
CASSFSSGEQFF
>TRBV6-8|TRBD1|.|TRBJ1-1
TGTGCCAGCAGTTACGACAGGGGGAGCACTGAAGCTTTCTTT
CASSYDRGSTEAFF
>TRBV6-7|.|.|TRBJ2-1
TGTGCCAGCAGTCCCCCCCGGACCCCGGGGAATGAGCAGTTCTTC
CASSPPRTPGNEQFF
>TRBV7-3|TRBD2|.|TRBJ2-1
TGTGCCAGCAGCTTATGGGGGGGTGAACTATACAATGAGCAGTTCTTC
CASSLWGGELYNEQFF
>TRBV12-3/TRBV12-4|TRBD1|many|TRBJ2-7
TGTGCCAGCAGTTTTGGGACAGAAGCCTACGAGCAGTACTTC
CASSFGTEAYEQYF
>TRBV5-1|TRBD2|.|TRBJ2-3
TGCGCCAGCAGCTTCTACCCGGGAGGGGATAGCACAGATACGCAGTATTTT
CASSFYPGGDSTDTQYF
>TRBV2|TRBD1|few|TRBJ1-2
TGTGCCAGGGACTCGGGACAGGGGGCTCGCTACACCTTC
CARDSGQGARYTF
>TRBV12-5|TRBD1|few|TRBJ2-7
TGTGCTAGTGGTCCCCGGACAGGGTCCTACGAGCAGTACTTC
CASGPRTGSYEQYF
>TRBV4-1|.|.|TRBJ2-2
TGCGCCAGCAGCCAAGAGTCCAGCGGCCCTAGGGTCGGGGAGCTGTTTTTT
CASSQESSGPRVGELFF
>TRBV2|TRBD1|.|TRBJ1-1
TGTGCCAGCAGTGACCCAGGGGGGGCCTACAGAAAATACACTGAAGCTTTCTTT
CASSDPGGAYRKYTEAFF
>TRBV7-2|.|many|TRBJ2-3
TGTGCCAGCAGCTTCCCGGCAGATACGCAGTATTTT
CASSFPADTQYF
>TRBV29-1|TRBD2|.|TRBJ2-1
TGCAGCGTTGAAGGGGAACTAGCGGGCTACTACAATGAGCAGTTCTTC
CSVEGELAGYYNEQFF
>TRBV7-6|.|many|TRBJ2-1
TGTGCCAGCAGACTGGACACCAGCTCCTACAATGAGCAGTTCTTC
CASRLDTSSYNEQFF
>TRBV27|.|.|TRBJ1-5
TGTGCCAGCGCGACAGCGGGGGCGGTCAATCAGCCCCAGCATTTT
CASATAGAVNQPQHF
>TRBV5-5|TRBD1|.|TRBJ2-7
TGTGCCAGCAGCTTGGACGGGACAGACTACGAGCAGTACTTC
CASSLDGTDYEQYF
>TRBV14|.|.|TRBJ1-1
TGTGCCAGCAGCCAACAAGGAAAGGGCGCGTTGGACACTGAAGCTTTCTTT
CASSQQGKGALDTEAFF
>TRBV27|TRBD1|.|TRBJ1-6
TGTGCCAGCAGTTCCAACAGGGGTTCACCCCTCCACTTT
CASSSNRGSPLHF
>TRBV5-1|TRBD1|.|TRBJ1-2
TGCGCCAGCAGCCATTCCGGGACAGCCGCCAACGATGGCTACACCTTC
CASSHSGTAANDGYTF
>TRBV7-9|TRBD1|.|TRBJ2-1
TGTGCCAGCAGCTTAAAAGGGACAGGGCAGGTTGAGCAGTTCTTC
CASSLKGTGQVEQFF